The 30 T cell receptor beta chains reported below all come from one sample, sequenced in a study of blood T cell repertoires in COVID-19 (TCRdb year 2020). Library preparation used the immunoSEQ multiplex PCR assay. Imported from immuneACCESS, the table was reduced by TCRdb to in-frame sequences with V and J called. These copies leave out some clones; in studies compared against another copy, an unresolved V gene accounts for under half, and the cause of the remainder is not known. The sample table records around 150,000 clones; around 87% of these occur just once. Over 9% of the sample comes from the top ten. The sequencing input was peripheral blood. The receptors come from a woman aged 70-85 years with COVID-19, enrolled during active disease.

This chain joins TRBV3-1 (or the pseudogene TRBV3-2) and TRBJ1-2; D is uncertain. Germline V gene data show CDR1 as LGHDT and CDR2 as YNNKEL (reference sequence). The CDR3 is 15 amino acids. Trimming took 0 bases from V and 2 from J, leaving 10 bases between them. Here the CDR3 reads CASSQDIGRNYGYTF. CDR3 in DNA: TGTGCCAGCAGCCAAGATATTGGCAGAAACTATGGCTACACCTTC.

The chain couples TRBV6-5 to TRBJ1-2; 10 bases are a match to TRBD1. Germline assignment: CDR1 MNHEY and CDR2 SVGAGI. CDR3 length: 15 residues. Germline trimming cut 6 bases from V and 8 bases from J; bases unmatched to any gene: 12. The CDR3 region is CASRPMRQGARGYTF. CDR3 sequence (DNA): TGTGCCAGCAGGCCCATGAGACAGGGGGCACGGGGCTACACCTTC.

The gene calls are TRBV28 and TRBJ2-7; TRBD1 matches 7 bases. The CDR3 covers 13 residues. Germline V gene lookup returns CDR1 MDHEN and CDR2 SYDVKM. Unmatched junction bases numbered 9, after V lost 6 bases and J lost 7 bases. The CDR3 protein is CASRPGGTAEQYF. CDR3 bases: TGTGCCAGCAGACCGGGTGGGACAGCTGAGCAGTACTTC.

The rearrangement uses TRBV21-1 and TRBJ2-7; the table's D call of TRBD1 was not tested on the DNA. TRBV21-1 is listed as a pseudogene. This CDR3 comprises 16 residues. CDR3 DNA sequence: TGTGCCAGCAGCAAAGGAATACAGGGAGAACCCTACGAGCAGTACTTC. Translating gives CASSKGIQGEPYEQYF.

In regard to this clone: Other nucleotide sequences in the sample specify the same CDR3. CDR3 nucleotides: TGTGCCAGCAGCTTAAGTCTAGCGGGTGATGAGCAGTTCTTC. Translation gives CASSLSLAGDEQFF. The V call is TRBV7-9, the J call TRBJ2-1; 8 bases map to TRBD2. Germline V gene data show CDR1 as SEHNR and CDR2 as FQNEAQ (reference sequence). This CDR3 is 14 amino acids long. The V gene end was trimmed by 2 bases and the J gene end by 8 bases; junction bases not matched to a gene: 5.

The rearrangement uses TRBV29-1 and TRBJ2-7; 11 bases agree with TRBD1. CDR1 is SQVTM, CDR2 ANQGSEA, per germline. V lost 6 bases, J lost 7 bases, and 8 bases stayed unmatched. The CDR3 has 13 residues. This CDR3 reads CSVRTGGAGEQYF. For the CDR3, the DNA is TGCAGCGTCCGGACAGGGGGCGCGGGAGAGCAGTACTTC.

The chain employs TRBV28 and TRBJ2-1; 13 bases match TRBD2. This CDR3 comprises 19 residues. V dropped 5 bases and J dropped 2; count of bases not matched to a gene: 12. CDR1 is MDHEN and CDR2 is SYDVKM in the germline V gene. The CDR3 coding sequence is TGTGCCAGCAGTCGCTTAGCCCCCGGACTAGCGGGGGCCTACAATGAGCAGTTCTTC. It translates to CASSRLAPGLAGAYNEQFF.

The chain joins TRBV5-4 to TRBJ2-1, with 11 nucleotides matching TRBD1. This CDR3 contains 16 residues. With 5 bases clipped from V and 7 bases from J, the junction kept 11 bases outside the gene matches. Germline assignment: CDR1 SGHNT and CDR2 YYREEE (reference sequence). CDR3 nucleotide sequence: TGTGCCAGCAGTTCCCGGACAGGGGGCGCGGGGAATGAGCAGTTCTTC. Translated, it gives CASSSRTGGAGNEQFF.

The chain employs TRBV3-1 (or the pseudogene TRBV3-2) and TRBJ1-6; 7 nucleotides match TRBD1. Germline V CDR1 and CDR2: LGHDT, YNNKEL (reference sequence). V lost 3 bases and J lost 9; bases outside the gene matches: 5. This CDR3 comprises 14 residues. Here the CDR3 reads CASSHTGDGSPLHF. The DNA for the CDR3 is TGTGCCAGCAGCCATACAGGGGATGGTTCACCCCTCCACTTT.

This chain links TRBV10-3 with TRBJ1-2; 7 bases map to TRBD1. The ends lost 6 bases at V and 5 bases at J; junction bases unmatched: 3. The germline gives CDR1 ENHRY, CDR2 SYGVKD. The CDR3 spans 12 residues. CDR3 loop: CAIRGDRYGYTF. DNA of the CDR3: TGTGCCATCAGGGGGGACAGATATGGCTACACCTTC.

V usage is TRBV5-1 and J usage is TRBJ1-2, with D possibly matching TRBD1 (5 bases). CDR1 is SGHRS, CDR2 YFSETQ, per germline. The CDR3 length is 13 residues. V was pared by 2 bases and J by 5 bases, with 10 bases between. CDR3 nucleotide sequence: TGCGCCAGCAGCTTTGAGACAGCTTATGGCTACACCTTC. Translated: CASSFETAYGYTF.

The V gene is TRBV11-3, the J gene TRBJ2-1; 10 nucleotides line up with TRBD2. Trimming took 5 bases from V and 7 from J; bases not matched to a gene: 14. There are 17 residues in the CDR3. Germline CDR1 SGHNT, CDR2 YENEEA. DNA of the CDR3: TGTGCCAGCAGCCCCGGTCAAGCGGGGGGGCCACGGAATGAGCAGTTCTTC. Its protein is CASSPGQAGGPRNEQFF.

The rearrangement uses TRBV7-9 and TRBJ2-3; TRBD1 agrees at 10 bases. Trimming at V came to 2 bases and at J to 2 bases, leaving 4 bases not matched to a gene. This CDR3 has 16 residues. The germline CDR1 and CDR2 sequences are SEHNR and FQNEAQ (reference sequence). The CDR3 loop is CASSLTGTGVTDTQYF. The DNA for the CDR3 is TGTGCCAGCAGCTTAACCGGGACAGGGGTCACAGATACGCAGTATTTT.

This clone has just one count. This CDR3 is CASSEPGQGSYNEQFF. CDR3 DNA sequence: TGCGCCAGCAGTGAGCCCGGACAGGGCTCCTACAATGAGCAGTTCTTC. The genes are TRBV10-1 and TRBJ2-1; 8 positions agree with TRBD1. Germline V gene data show CDR1 as WNHNN and CDR2 as SYGVQD (reference sequence). CDR3 length: 16 amino acids. V lost 2 bases to trimming and J lost 0 bases; unmatched junction nucleotides: 3.

This chain uses TRBV10-3 with TRBJ2-7; possibly TRBD1 for D (5 bases). Germline CDR1 and CDR2: ENHRY and SYGVKD. Trimming took off 7 bases at V and 4 bases at J, with 14 bases between the two ends. This CDR3 region has 13 residues. CDR3 nucleotides: TGTGCCATCATGCCTTCAGGGAAGTACGAGCAGTACTTC. The encoded protein is CAIMPSGKYEQYF.

The chain employs TRBV9 and TRBJ1-1, with D maybe TRBD1 (6 bases). Per the germline V gene, CDR1 is SGDLS and CDR2 is YYNGEE. This CDR3 spans 15 amino acids. Trimming took off 4 bases at V and 1 base at J, with 14 bases between the two ends. The CDR3 DNA reads as TGTGCCAGCAGCACGCCAGGGGTGAGGAACACTGAAGCTTTCTTT. This encodes CASSTPGVRNTEAFF.

This clone appeared once. The chain recombines TRBV27 with TRBJ1-4; D call uncertain. The CDR3 extends over 16 amino acids. The V gene's germline CDR1 is MNHEY and CDR2 SMNVEV (reference sequence). Between the trimmed V and J ends, which lost 0 bases and 5 bases, there was a span of 13 bases. As DNA, the CDR3 is TGTGCCAGCAGTTTATCGAGTGGCCAGGCGAATGAAAAACTGTTTTTT. Translating it yields CASSLSSGQANEKLFF. The entire variable domain, with the rest obtained from reference TRBV27 and TRBJ1-4, is as follows: EAQVTQNPRYLITVTGKKLTVTCSQNMNHEYMSWYRQDPGLGLRQIYYSMNVEVTDKGDVPEGYKVSRKEKRNFPLILESPSPNQTSLYFCASSLSSGQANEKLFFGSGTQLSVL.

The chain couples TRBV2 to TRBJ1-5, with D unresolved. The CDR3 loop spans 14 amino acids. Germline V CDR1 and CDR2: SNHLY, FYNNEI. The V end lost 2 bases, the J end lost 5 bases, and 10 bases lay between the germline ends. In DNA form, the CDR3 reads TGTGCCAGCAGTGAAAGTACAGTCTATCAGCCCCAGCATTTT. Translating gives CASSESTVYQPQHF.

The rearrangement links TRBV5-4 to TRBJ2-3; D is possibly TRBD1 (5 bases). V shed 4 bases and J shed 6 bases, with 12 bases lying between them. This CDR3 contains 13 residues. CDR1 and CDR2 (germline): SGHNT, YYREEE (reference sequence). CDR3 amino acids: CASSPKWGDTQYF. CDR3 DNA: TGTGCCAGCAGCCCTAAGTGGGGCGATACGCAGTATTTT.

The chain couples TRBV9 to TRBJ2-3; D might be TRBD2 (5 bases). The CDR3 spans 14 residues. Trimming shortened V by 4 bases and J by 2 bases, and 11 bases separated the two germline ends. Germline CDR1 and CDR2: SGDLS and YYNGEE. The CDR3 sequence is CASSHGLNTDTQYF. The CDR3 nucleotides are TGTGCCAGCAGCCACGGACTCAACACAGATACGCAGTATTTT.

This sequence joins TRBV11-1 and TRBJ2-1; 9 positions agree with TRBD2. The CDR3 is 15 residues long. V shed 3 bases and J 5 bases; nucleotides not matched to a gene: 5. Germline CDR1 SGHAT, CDR2 FQDESV (reference sequence). The CDR3 region has the DNA TGTGCCAGCAGCTTGCGGGGGGGCCTTGACAATGAGCAGTTCTTC. Translation: CASSLRGGLDNEQFF.

The J gene is TRBJ2-7, the V gene TRBV6-5, with 8 bases that match TRBD1. After removal of 4 bases from V and 1 base from J, the junction contained 9 bases not matched to a gene. The CDR3 sequence is 16 residues long. In germline, CDR1 is MNHEY, CDR2 SVGAGI. The CDR3 DNA reads TGTGCCAGCAGTTCGGCAGGGGGCAGTGATTCCTACGAGCAGTACTTC. Translated, it gives CASSSAGGSDSYEQYF.

The chain carries TRBV5-1 and TRBJ2-3, with 10 bases aligning to TRBD2. CDR3 size: 16 residues. J lost 3 bases, V lost 0 bases, and 4 bases had no gene match. The germline CDR1 and CDR2 sequences are SGHRS and YFSETQ. Here the CDR3 DNA reads TGCGCCAGCAGCTTGGCCCCAGCGGGGGGGACAGATACGCAGTATTTT. It encodes CASSLAPAGGTDTQYF.

The chain couples TRBV27 to TRBJ1-2; 9 nucleotides match TRBD1. Looked up from germline, CDR1 is MNHEY and CDR2 is SMNVEV (reference sequence). V lost 5 bases, J lost 8 bases, and 15 bases stayed unmatched. The CDR3 sequence is 16 residues long. The CDR3 loop is CASSPMDRGTFFGYTF. CDR3 DNA sequence: TGTGCCAGCAGTCCAATGGACAGGGGTACTTTTTTCGGCTACACCTTC.

The rearrangement uses TRBV2 and TRBJ1-6, with D tentatively TRBD1 (5 bases). The V end lost 4 bases, the J end lost 7 bases, and 8 bases lay between the germline ends. CDR3 length: 13 residues. The germline V gene encodes CDR1 SNHLY and CDR2 FYNNEI. This CDR3 is CASSAQVNSPLHF. DNA for the CDR3: TGTGCCAGCAGTGCACAGGTGAATTCACCCCTCCACTTT.

Only one count was recorded for this clone. The genes are TRBV6-5 and TRBJ1-2, with a weak D call TRBD1 (6 bases). V lost 6 bases and J lost 4, with 12 bases in between. CDR1 MNHEY and CDR2 SVGAGI come from the germline V gene. The CDR3 extends over 13 amino acids. The CDR3 is CASREDSFYGYTF. The CDR3 coding sequence is TGTGCCAGCAGGGAGGACAGCTTCTATGGCTACACCTTC.

The chain joins TRBV5-1 to TRBJ2-2, with 8 bases that match TRBD1. V lost 3 bases, J lost 6 bases, and 1 base stayed unmatched. The CDR3 covers 13 residues. CDR1 is SGHRS, CDR2 YFSETQ, per germline. The DNA of the CDR3 is TGCGCCAGCAGCTGGACAGGGCCCGGGGAGCTGTTTTTT. The encoded protein is CASSWTGPGELFF.

The rearrangement joins TRBV11-2 to TRBJ2-7, with D perhaps matching TRBD1 (5 bases). Deletions cut 3 bases from V and 4 bases from J, with 16 bases between. Germline lookup yields CDR1 SGHAT and CDR2 FQNNGV. The CDR3 is made up of 15 amino acids. CDR3 coding DNA: TGTGCCAGCAGCTTCTCAGGGCCCGCGGTGTACGAGCAGTACTTC. Residues: CASSFSGPAVYEQYF.

The J gene is TRBJ1-3, the V gene TRBV5-4, with 7 bases identical to TRBD1. Trimming cost V 0 bases and J 8 bases; bases outside gene matches: 8. The germline gives CDR1 SGHNT, CDR2 YYREEE (reference sequence). This CDR3 has 15 residues. CDR3 DNA sequence: TGTGCCAGCAGCTTGGACAGGGGATTTGTAGACACCATATATTTT. This codes for CASSLDRGFVDTIYF. Filled out from reference TRBV5-4 and TRBJ1-3, the complete variable domain reads ETGVTQSPTHLIKTRGQQVTLRCSSQSGHNTVSWYQQALGQGPQFIFQYYREEENGRGNFPPRFSGLQFPNYSSELNVNALELDDSALYLCASSLDRGFVDTIYFGEGSWLTVV.

This rearrangement joins TRBV27 to TRBJ1-6; D call uncertain. Germline values: CDR1 MNHEY, CDR2 SMNVEV (reference sequence). V shed 6 bases and J shed 5 bases, with 14 bases lying between them. There are 15 residues in the CDR3. CDR3 bases: TGTGCCAGCAGGATTAGGCGAGACAATAATTCACCCCTCCACTTT. Its translation: CASRIRRDNNSPLHF.